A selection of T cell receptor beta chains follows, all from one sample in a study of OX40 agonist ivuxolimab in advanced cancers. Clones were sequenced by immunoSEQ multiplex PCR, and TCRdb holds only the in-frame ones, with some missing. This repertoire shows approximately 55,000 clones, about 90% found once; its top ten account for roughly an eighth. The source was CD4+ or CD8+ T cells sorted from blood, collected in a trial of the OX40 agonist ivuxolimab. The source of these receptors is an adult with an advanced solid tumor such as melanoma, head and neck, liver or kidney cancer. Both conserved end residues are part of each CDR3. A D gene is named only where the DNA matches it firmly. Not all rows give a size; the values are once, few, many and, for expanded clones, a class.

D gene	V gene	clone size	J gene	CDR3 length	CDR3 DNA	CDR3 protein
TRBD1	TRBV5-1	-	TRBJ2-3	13	TGCGCCAGCCGGACAGGGTCCGCAGATACGCAGTATTTT	CASRTGSADTQYF
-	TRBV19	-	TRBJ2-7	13	TGTGCCTGCCTTTTGACAGGCGAACACGAGCAGTACTTC	CACLLTGEHEQYF
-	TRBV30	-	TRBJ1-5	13	TGTGCCTGGAGTGTCCAGGGGAACCAGCCCCAGCATTTT	CAWSVQGNQPQHF
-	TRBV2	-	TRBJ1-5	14	TGTGCCAGCAGACAGGGCCAGACCAATCAGCCCCAGCATTTT	CASRQGQTNQPQHF
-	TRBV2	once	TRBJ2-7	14	TGTGCCAGCACGATGACAGGTAGCTCCTACGAGCAGTACTTC	CASTMTGSSYEQYF
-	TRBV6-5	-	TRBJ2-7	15	TGTGCCAGCAGTTACACCGGGACGGCCTTGGTCGAGCAGTACTTC	CASSYTGTALVEQYF
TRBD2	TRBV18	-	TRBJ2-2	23	TGTGCCAGCTCACCGCGGCCCCGGACTAGCGGGAGGGCAAACTCGTCGAACACCGGGGAGCTGTTTTTT	CASSPRPRTSGRANSSNTGELFF
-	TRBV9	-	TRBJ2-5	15	TGTGCCAGCAGCGTCCGAGGAGGCAGTTTAGAGACCCAGTACTTC	CASSVRGGSLETQYF
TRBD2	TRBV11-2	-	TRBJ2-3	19	TGTGCCAGCAGCCGCCCGGCGGTAGCGGGAGTTGGGGCCACAGATACGCAGTATTTT	CASSRPAVAGVGATDTQYF
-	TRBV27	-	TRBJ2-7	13	TGTGCCAGCAGCTCCCGACCGAACTACGAGCAGTACTTC	CASSSRPNYEQYF
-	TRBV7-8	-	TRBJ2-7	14	TGTGCCAGCAGCCACCTGCTTGGCTCCTACGAGCAGTACTTC	CASSHLLGSYEQYF
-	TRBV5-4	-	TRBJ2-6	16	TGTGCCAGCAGCTTGGTTTTGGGGGGTGGGCCCAACGTCCTGACTTTC	CASSLVLGGGPNVLTF
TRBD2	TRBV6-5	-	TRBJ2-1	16	TGTGCCAGCAGTTCCGGGACTAGCGGGAGAGGCAATGAGCAGTTCTTC	CASSSGTSGRGNEQFF
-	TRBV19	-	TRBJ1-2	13	TGTGCCAGTACCACGGGGGAGGGATATGGCTACACCTTC	CASTTGEGYGYTF
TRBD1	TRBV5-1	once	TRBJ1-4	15	TGCGCCAGCAGCCAAGCCGGGACAGTGGGTGAAAAACTGTTTTTT	CASSQAGTVGEKLFF
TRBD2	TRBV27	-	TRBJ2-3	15	TGTGCCAGCAGTTTATATGGGGGGGGCACAGATACGCAGTATTTT	CASSLYGGGTDTQYF
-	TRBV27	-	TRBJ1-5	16	TGTGCCAGCAGCCTTGAGGCGGGGGGCTCAAAGCAGCCCCAGCATTTT	CASSLEAGGSKQPQHF
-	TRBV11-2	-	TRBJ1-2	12	TGTGCCAGCAGCTCCTCGCGTTCTGGCTACACCTTC	CASSSSRSGYTF
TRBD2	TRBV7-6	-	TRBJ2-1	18	TGTGCCAGCAGCTTCGCCAGCGGGAGGGGAGGCTCCTACAATGAGCAGTTCTTC	CASSFASGRGGSYNEQFF
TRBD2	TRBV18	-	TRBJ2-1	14	TGTGCCAGCTCACCAACACGCGGTAGCGGGAGGTGGATCTTC	CASSPTRGSGRWIF
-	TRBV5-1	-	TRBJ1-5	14	TGCGCCAGCAGCTTGTACGGCCTCGATCAGCCCCAGCATTTT	CASSLYGLDQPQHF
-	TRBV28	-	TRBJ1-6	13	TGTGCCAGCAGTGAACCCGAAGCCTCACCCCTCCACTTT	CASSEPEASPLHF
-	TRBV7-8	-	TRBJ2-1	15	TGTGCCAGCAGCCTCAACGGCCTCCAGCTTAATGAGCAGTTCTTC	CASSLNGLQLNEQFF
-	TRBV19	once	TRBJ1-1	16	TGTGCCAGTAGTATAGGGGCGGGCAGAGAGAACACTGAAGCTTTCTTT	CASSIGAGRENTEAFF
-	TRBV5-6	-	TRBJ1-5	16	TGTGCCAGCAGCTTGTGGGACGGGACAAACCGGCAGCCCCAGCATTTT	CASSLWDGTNRQPQHF
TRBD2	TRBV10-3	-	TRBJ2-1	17	TGTGCCATCAAAGGACTAGCGGGACCTAGCTCCTACAATGAGCAGTTCTTC	CAIKGLAGPSSYNEQFF
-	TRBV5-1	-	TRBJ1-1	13	TGCGCCAGCAGCTTATATCGGAACACTGAAGCTTTCTTT	CASSLYRNTEAFF
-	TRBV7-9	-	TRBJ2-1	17	TGTGCCAGCAGCCGTAGGACACAGGTTCTCTCCTACAATGAGCAGTTCTTC	CASSRRTQVLSYNEQFF
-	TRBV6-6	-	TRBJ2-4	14	TGTGCCAGCAGTTACCCGGGGGCCAAAAACATTCAGTACTTC	CASSYPGAKNIQYF
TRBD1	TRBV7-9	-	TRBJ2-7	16	TGTGCCAGCAGCCGACAGGGCACCCCAAGCACCTACGAGCAGTACTTC	CASSRQGTPSTYEQYF
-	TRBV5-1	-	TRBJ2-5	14	TGCGCCAGCAGTCTTTCAGGGGACGCGGGGACCCAGTACTTC	CASSLSGDAGTQYF
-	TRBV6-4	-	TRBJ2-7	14	TGTGCCAGCAGTGAGCGGGATGGCCCCTACGAGCAGTACTTC	CASSERDGPYEQYF
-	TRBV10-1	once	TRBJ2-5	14	TGCGCCAGCAGTGAGGGGGGTAGCAGTGAGACCCAGTACTTC	CASSEGGSSETQYF
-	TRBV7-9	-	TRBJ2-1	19	TGTGCCAGCAGCTTAGCAGGTAGGGGGGTCACTAGCCGATACAATGAGCAGTTCTTC	CASSLAGRGVTSRYNEQFF
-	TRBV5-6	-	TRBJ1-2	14	TGTGCCAGCAGCCCCCGGCGGGTCGGCTATGGCTACACCTTC	CASSPRRVGYGYTF
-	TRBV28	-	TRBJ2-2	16	TGTGCCAGCAGTTTCGTGGCAGGGACCTACACCGGGGAGCTGTTTTTT	CASSFVAGTYTGELFF
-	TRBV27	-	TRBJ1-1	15	TGTGCCAGCAGATCCCGCCAGGGTCGCTCAGTTGAAGCTTTCTTT	CASRSRQGRSVEAFF